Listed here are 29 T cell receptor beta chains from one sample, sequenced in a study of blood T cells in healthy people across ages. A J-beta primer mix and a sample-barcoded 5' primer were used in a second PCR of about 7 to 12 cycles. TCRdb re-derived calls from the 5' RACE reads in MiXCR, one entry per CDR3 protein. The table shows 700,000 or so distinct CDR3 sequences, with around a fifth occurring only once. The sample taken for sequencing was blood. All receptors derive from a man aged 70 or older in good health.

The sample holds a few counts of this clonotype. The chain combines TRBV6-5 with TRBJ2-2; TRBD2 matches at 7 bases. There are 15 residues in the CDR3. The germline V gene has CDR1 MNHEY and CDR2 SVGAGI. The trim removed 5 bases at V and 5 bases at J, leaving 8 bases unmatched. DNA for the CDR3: TGTGCCAGCAGTCTAGGCGGGGGAGGTACCGGGGAGCTGTTTTTT. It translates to CASSLGGGGTGELFF.

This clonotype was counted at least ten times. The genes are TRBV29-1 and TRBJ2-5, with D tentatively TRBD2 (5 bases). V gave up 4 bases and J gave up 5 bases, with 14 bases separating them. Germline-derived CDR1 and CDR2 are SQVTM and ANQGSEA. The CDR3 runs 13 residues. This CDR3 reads CSVVSVSWETQYF. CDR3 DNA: TGCAGCGTTGTTAGCGTATCTTGGGAGACCCAGTACTTC.

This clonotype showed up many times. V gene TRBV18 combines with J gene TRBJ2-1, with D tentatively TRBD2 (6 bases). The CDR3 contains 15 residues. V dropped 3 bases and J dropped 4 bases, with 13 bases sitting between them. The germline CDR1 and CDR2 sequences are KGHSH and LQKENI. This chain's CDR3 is CASSPSLGGYNEQFF. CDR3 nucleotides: TGTGCCAGCTCACCTAGCTTGGGGGGATACAATGAGCAGTTCTTC. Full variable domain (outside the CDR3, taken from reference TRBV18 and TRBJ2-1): NAGVMQNPRHLVRRRGQEARLRCSPMKGHSHVYWYRQLPEEGLKFMVYLQKENIIDESGMPKERFSAEFPKEGPSILRIQQVVRGDSAAYFCASSPSLGGYNEQFFGPGTRLTVL.

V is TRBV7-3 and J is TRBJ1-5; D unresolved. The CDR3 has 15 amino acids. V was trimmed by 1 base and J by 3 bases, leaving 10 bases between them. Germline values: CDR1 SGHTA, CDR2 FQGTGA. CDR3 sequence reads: CASSLMEYYNQPQHF. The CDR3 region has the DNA TGTGCCAGCAGCTTAATGGAGTACTACAATCAGCCCCAGCATTTT.

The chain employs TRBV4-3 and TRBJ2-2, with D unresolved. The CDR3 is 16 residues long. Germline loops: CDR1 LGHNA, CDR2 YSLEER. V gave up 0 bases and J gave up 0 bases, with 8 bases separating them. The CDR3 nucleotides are TGCGCCAGCAGCCAAGATCTTCCACCGAACACCGGGGAGCTGTTTTTT. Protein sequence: CASSQDLPPNTGELFF.

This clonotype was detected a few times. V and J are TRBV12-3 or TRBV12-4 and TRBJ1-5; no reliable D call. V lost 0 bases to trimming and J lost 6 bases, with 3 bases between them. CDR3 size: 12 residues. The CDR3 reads CASSLAIQPQHF. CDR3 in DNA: TGTGCCAGCAGTTTAGCGATTCAGCCCCAGCATTTT.

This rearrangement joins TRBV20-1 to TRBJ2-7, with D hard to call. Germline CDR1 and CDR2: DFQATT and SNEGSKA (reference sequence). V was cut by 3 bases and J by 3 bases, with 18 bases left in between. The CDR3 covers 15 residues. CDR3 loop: CSASLHGFGFYEQYF. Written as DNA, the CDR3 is TGCAGTGCTAGTCTGCACGGTTTTGGATTCTACGAGCAGTACTTC.

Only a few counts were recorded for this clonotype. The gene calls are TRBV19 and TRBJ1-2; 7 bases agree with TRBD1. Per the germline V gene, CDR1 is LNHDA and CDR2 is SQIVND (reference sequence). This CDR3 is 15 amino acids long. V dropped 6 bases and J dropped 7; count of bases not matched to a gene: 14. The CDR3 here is CASSDPDRARFGYTF. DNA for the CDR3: TGTGCCAGTAGCGACCCTGACAGGGCACGCTTTGGCTACACCTTC. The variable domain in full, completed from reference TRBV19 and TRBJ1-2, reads DGGITQSPKYLFRKEGQNVTLSCEQNLNHDAMYWYRQDPGQGLRLIYYSQIVNDFQKGDIAEGYSVSREKKESFPLTVTSAQKNPTAFYLCASSDPDRARFGYTFGSGTRLTVV.

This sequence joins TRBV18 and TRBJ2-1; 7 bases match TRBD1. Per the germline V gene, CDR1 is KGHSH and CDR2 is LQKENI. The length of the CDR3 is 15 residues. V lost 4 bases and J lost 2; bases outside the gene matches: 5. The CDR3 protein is CASSRSTGTYNEQFF. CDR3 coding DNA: TGTGCCAGCTCACGCTCGACAGGGACCTACAATGAGCAGTTCTTC.

This chain's CDR3 is CASTGPGQGRQYF. CDR3 coding DNA: TGCGCCAGCACTGGACCGGGACAGGGTAGGCAGTACTTC. The rearrangement joins TRBV10-1 to TRBJ2-7, with 9 bases aligning to TRBD1. Germline V gene sequence: CDR1 WNHNN, CDR2 SYGVQD (reference sequence). Trimming at V came to 7 bases and at J to 9 bases, leaving 10 bases not matched to a gene. This CDR3 is built from 13 residues.

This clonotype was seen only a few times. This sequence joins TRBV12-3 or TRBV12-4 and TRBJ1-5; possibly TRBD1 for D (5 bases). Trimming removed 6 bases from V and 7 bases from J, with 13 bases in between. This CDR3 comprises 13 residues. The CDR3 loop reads CASRGGRGQPQHF. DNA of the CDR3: TGTGCCAGCAGGGGAGGGCGGGGCCAGCCCCAGCATTTT.

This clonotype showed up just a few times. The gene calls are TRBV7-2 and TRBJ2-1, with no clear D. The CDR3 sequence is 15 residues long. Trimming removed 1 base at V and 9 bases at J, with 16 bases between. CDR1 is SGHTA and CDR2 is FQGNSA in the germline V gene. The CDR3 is CASSLVMPGPGEQFF. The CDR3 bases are TGTGCCAGCAGCTTAGTTATGCCCGGACCGGGTGAGCAGTTCTTC.

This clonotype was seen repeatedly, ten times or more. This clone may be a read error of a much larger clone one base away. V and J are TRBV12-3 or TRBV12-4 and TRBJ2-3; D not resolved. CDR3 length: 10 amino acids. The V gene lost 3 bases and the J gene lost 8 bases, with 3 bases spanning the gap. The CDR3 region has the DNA TGTGCCAGCAGTTTTGGTACGCAGTATTTT. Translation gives CASSFGTQYF.

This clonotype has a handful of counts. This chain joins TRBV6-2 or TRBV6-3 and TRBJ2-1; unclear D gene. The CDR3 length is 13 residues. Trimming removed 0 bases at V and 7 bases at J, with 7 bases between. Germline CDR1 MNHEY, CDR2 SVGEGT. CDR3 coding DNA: TGTGCCAGCAGTTACTCGAGGTCGAATGAGCAGTTCTTC. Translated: CASSYSRSNEQFF.

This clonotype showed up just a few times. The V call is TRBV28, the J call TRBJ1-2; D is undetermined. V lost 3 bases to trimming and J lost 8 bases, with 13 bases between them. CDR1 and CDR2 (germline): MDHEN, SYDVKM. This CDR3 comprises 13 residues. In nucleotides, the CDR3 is TGTGCCAGCAGTTTGAGGCGGGCCCGGGGCTACACCTTC. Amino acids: CASSLRRARGYTF.

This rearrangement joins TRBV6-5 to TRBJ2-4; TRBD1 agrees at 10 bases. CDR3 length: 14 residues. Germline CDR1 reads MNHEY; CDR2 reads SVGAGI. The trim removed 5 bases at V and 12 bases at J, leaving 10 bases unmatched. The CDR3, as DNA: TGTGCCAGCAGTGCCGGACAGGGGGATCTGCGTCAGTACTTC. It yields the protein CASSAGQGDLRQYF.

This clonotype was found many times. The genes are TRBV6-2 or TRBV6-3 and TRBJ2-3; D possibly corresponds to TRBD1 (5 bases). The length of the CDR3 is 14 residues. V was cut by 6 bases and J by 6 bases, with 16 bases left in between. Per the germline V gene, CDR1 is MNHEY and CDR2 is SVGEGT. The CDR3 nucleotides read TGTGCCAGCAGATACAGGTCCTCCGCGGATACGCAGTATTTT. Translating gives CASRYRSSADTQYF.

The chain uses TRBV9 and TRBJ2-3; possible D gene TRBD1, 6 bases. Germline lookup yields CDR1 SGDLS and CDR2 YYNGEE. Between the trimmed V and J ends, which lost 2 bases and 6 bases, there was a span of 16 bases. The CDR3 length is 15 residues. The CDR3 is CASSVTGTLGDTQYF. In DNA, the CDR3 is TGTGCCAGCAGCGTCACAGGGACCCTAGGGGATACGCAGTATTTT.

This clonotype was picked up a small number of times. The DNA of the CDR3 is TGTGCCTGGAGTGCCGGGACAGTCGACTACACCTTC. As protein: CAWSAGTVDYTF. The V and J genes are TRBV30 and TRBJ1-2; 7 positions agree with TRBD1. The CDR3 spans 12 residues. After removal of 1 base from V and 10 bases from J, the junction contained 6 bases not matched to a gene. Germline CDR1 GTSNPN, CDR2 SVGIG (reference sequence).

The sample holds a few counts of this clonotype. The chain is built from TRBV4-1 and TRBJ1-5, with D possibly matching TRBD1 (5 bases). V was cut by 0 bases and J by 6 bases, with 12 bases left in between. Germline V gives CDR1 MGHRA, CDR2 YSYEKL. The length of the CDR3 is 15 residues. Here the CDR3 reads CASSQEGGLGQPQHF. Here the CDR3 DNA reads TGCGCCAGCAGCCAAGAGGGGGGTCTTGGTCAGCCCCAGCATTTT.

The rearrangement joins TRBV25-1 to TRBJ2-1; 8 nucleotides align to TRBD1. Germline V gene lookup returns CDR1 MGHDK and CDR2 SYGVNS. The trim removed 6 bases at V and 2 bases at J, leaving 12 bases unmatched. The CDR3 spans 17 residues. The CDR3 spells CASSTIGTGVAYNEQFF. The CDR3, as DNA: TGTGCCAGCAGCACCATAGGGACAGGTGTTGCCTACAATGAGCAGTTCTTC.

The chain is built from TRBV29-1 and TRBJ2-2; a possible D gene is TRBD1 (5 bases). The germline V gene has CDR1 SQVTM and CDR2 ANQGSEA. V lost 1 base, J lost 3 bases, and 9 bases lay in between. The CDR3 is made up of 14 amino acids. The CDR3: CSVEGAGHTGELFF. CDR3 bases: TGCAGCGTTGAAGGGGCAGGGCACACCGGGGAGCTGTTTTTT.

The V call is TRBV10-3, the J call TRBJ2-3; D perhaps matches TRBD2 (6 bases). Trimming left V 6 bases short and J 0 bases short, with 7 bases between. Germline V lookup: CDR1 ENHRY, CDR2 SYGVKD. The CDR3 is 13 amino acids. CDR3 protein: CAISGGSTDTQYF. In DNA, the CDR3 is TGTGCCATCAGCGGAGGGAGCACAGATACGCAGTATTTT.

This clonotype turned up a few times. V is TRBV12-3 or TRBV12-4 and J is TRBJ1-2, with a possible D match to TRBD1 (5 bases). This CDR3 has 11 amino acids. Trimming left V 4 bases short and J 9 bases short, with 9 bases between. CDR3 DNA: TGTGCCAGCAGTTCGGCAGGGAGCTACACCTTC. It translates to CASSSAGSYTF.

The CDR3, as DNA: TGTGCCAGCAGCAATAGCGGGGGGGTATCTATAGGAGAGACCCAGTACTTC. As protein: CASSNSGGVSIGETQYF. The chain has TRBV13 and TRBJ2-5, with TRBD2 matching 11 bases. J was trimmed by 4 bases and V by 5 bases; bases with no gene match: 12. This CDR3 comprises 17 residues. From germline, CDR1 is PRHDT and CDR2 FYEKMQ (reference sequence).

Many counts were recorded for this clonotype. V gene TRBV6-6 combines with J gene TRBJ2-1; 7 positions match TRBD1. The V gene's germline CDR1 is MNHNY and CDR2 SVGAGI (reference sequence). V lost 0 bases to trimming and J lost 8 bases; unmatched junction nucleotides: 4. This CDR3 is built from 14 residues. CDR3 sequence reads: CASSYSDRTHEQFF. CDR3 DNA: TGTGCCAGCAGTTACTCGGACAGGACTCATGAGCAGTTCTTC.

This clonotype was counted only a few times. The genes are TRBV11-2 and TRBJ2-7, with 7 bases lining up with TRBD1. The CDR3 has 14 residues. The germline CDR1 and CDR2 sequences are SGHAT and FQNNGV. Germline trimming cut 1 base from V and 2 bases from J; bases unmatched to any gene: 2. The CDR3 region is CASSLGDRPYEQYF. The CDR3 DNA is TGTGCCAGCAGCTTAGGGGACAGACCCTACGAGCAGTACTTC.

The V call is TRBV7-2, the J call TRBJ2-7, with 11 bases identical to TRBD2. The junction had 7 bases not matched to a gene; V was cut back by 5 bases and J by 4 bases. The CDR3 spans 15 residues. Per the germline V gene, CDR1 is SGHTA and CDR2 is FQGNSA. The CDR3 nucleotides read TGTGCCAGCAGCCCAATAGCGGGGGGGCCATACGAGCAGTACTTC. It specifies CASSPIAGGPYEQYF.

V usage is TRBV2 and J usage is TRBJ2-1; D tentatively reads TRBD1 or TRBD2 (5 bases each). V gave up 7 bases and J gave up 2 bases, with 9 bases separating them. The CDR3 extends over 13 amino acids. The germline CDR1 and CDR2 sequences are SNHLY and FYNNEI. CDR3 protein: CASKGSTYNEQFF. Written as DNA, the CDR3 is TGTGCCAGCAAGGGGAGTACCTACAATGAGCAGTTCTTC.